This T cell receptor (beta chain) was obtained from a study of cytomegalovirus exposure and HLA in healthy donors. Broader study findings: While the bulk of TCR sequences proved rare, some public TCRs turned up in many donors.

Regarding this clone: Its target is unknown.

The CDR3 contains 14 residues. Per the germline V gene, CDR1 is PRHDT and CDR2 is FYEKMQ (reference sequence). Trimming stripped 4 bases from V and 0 bases from J, with 9 bases between. A multiplex PCR was run with 60 Vbeta primers and 13 Jbeta primers. Sequencing was performed with immunoSEQ multiplex PCR; in TCRdb, only in-frame clones are kept and a portion is missing. Of tens of thousands of clones detected, approximately 80% appear once; the ten largest clones hold roughly a quarter. The sequence derives from a woman aged 50 to 60 in good health and CMV-seropositive. Input material: PBMCs. V usage is TRBV13 and J usage is TRBJ1-1; D remains unclear. Written as DNA, the CDR3 is TGTGCCAGCAGCTCCTCTCTTTTGAACACTGAAGCTTTCTTT. This encodes CASSSSLLNTEAFF.